This T cell receptor (beta chain) comes out of a study of technical replicates of blood from several donors. Trimming at V came to 5 bases and at J to 5 bases, leaving 6 bases not matched to a gene. Germline CDR1 SGHVS, CDR2 FNYEAQ. This CDR3 is 15 amino acids long. Repertoires were generated with immunoSEQ multiplex PCR, while TCRdb's copy carries only in-frame clones and drops some. The table records about 60,000 clones, about 87% of them present only once. This sequence joins TRBV7-6 and TRBJ2-5; TRBD2 agrees at 12 bases. The receptor was isolated from a human donor in good health. Some clones in this sample may be carry-over from other donors' samples. The sample comprised PBMCs. CDR3 DNA sequence: TGTGCCAGCAGCCCGACTAGCGGGAGTTGGGAGACCCAGTACTTC. Its translation: CASSPTSGSWETQYF.